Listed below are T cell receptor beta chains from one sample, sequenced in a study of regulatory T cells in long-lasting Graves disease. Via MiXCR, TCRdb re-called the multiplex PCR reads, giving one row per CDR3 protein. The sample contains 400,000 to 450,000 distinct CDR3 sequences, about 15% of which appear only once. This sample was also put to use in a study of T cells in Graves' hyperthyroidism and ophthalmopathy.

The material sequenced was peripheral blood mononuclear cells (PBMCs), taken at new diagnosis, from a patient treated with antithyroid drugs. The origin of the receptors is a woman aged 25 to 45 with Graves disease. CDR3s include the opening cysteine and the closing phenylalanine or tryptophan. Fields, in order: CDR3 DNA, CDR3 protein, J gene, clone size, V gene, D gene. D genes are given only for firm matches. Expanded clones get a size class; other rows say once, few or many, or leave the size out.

CDR3nt: TGTGCCAGCAGTACCGCCCGGGCGCCTCCTGAAGCTTTCTTT; CDR3aa: CASSTARAPPEAFF; j_gene: TRBJ1-1; abundance: many; v_gene: TRBV28; d_gene: NA
CDR3nt: TGTGCCAGCAGCCAAGAGGGACTAGCGGGAGGTGGCTATATGGCTGAGCAGTTCTTC; CDR3aa: CASSQEGLAGGGYMAEQFF; j_gene: TRBJ2-1; abundance: once; v_gene: TRBV3-1; d_gene: TRBD2
CDR3nt: TGTGCCAGCAGACCCGACAGTCCCAATCAGCCCCAGCATTTT; CDR3aa: CASRPDSPNQPQHF; j_gene: TRBJ1-5; abundance: NA; v_gene: TRBV2; d_gene: NA
CDR3nt: TGTGCCAGCAGCTTAGTCGGGGTTTCGTTCGGCTACACCTTC; CDR3aa: CASSLVGVSFGYTF; j_gene: TRBJ1-2; abundance: NA; v_gene: TRBV13; d_gene: NA
CDR3nt: TGCGCCAGCAGCCCGCCGACCCGGAGTAAAAGGACTGAAGCTTTCTTT; CDR3aa: CASSPPTRSKRTEAFF; j_gene: TRBJ1-1; abundance: many; v_gene: TRBV5-1; d_gene: NA
CDR3nt: TGCGCCAGCAGCCGCGCCACTAGCGGGGGGTCCTACGAGCAGTACTTC; CDR3aa: CASSRATSGGSYEQYF; j_gene: TRBJ2-7; abundance: NA; v_gene: TRBV4-1; d_gene: TRBD2
CDR3nt: TGTGCCAGCCGACAGGGGGCAAGAAACAATGAGCAGTTCTTC; CDR3aa: CASRQGARNNEQFF; j_gene: TRBJ2-1; abundance: many; v_gene: TRBV2; d_gene: TRBD1
CDR3nt: TGCGCCAGCAGATCCGGGACAGGGGGCGCGGGGGACACTGAAGCTTTCTTT; CDR3aa: CASRSGTGGAGDTEAFF; j_gene: TRBJ1-1; abundance: few; v_gene: TRBV5-1; d_gene: TRBD1
CDR3nt: NA; CDR3aa: CASSFYICSAPMDHRRGNEQFF; j_gene: TRBJ2-1; abundance: NA; v_gene: TRBV5-1; d_gene: NA
CDR3nt: TGTGCCAGCAGAGGCGCGCCGGGACAGGGTCGGTATGGCTACACCTTC; CDR3aa: CASRGAPGQGRYGYTF; j_gene: TRBJ1-2; abundance: NA; v_gene: TRBV11-2; d_gene: TRBD1
CDR3nt: TGTGCCAGCAGCCAAGGAAGGGTACCGGGAAACACCATATATTTT; CDR3aa: CASSQGRVPGNTIYF; j_gene: TRBJ1-3; abundance: few; v_gene: TRBV3-1; d_gene: NA
CDR3nt: TGTGCCAGCAGCTTAGATGGACTAGCGTTAAACACAGATACGCAGTATTTT; CDR3aa: CASSLDGLALNTDTQYF; j_gene: TRBJ2-3; abundance: few; v_gene: TRBV11-1; d_gene: TRBD2
CDR3nt: TGCAGTGTCGGGGGACAGTCCTCTAACTATGGCTACACCTTC; CDR3aa: CSVGGQSSNYGYTF; j_gene: TRBJ1-2; abundance: many; v_gene: TRBV20-1; d_gene: TRBD1
CDR3nt: TGTGCCAGCAGCTTAGCCGGTTCCAGGGGAGTTGGCTACACCTTC; CDR3aa: CASSLAGSRGVGYTF; j_gene: TRBJ1-2; abundance: many; v_gene: TRBV11-1; d_gene: NA
CDR3nt: TGTGCCAGCAGCCAAGAGGTCTACGAGCAGTACTTC; CDR3aa: CASSQEVYEQYF; j_gene: TRBJ2-7; abundance: few; v_gene: TRBV14; d_gene: NA
CDR3nt: TGTGCCAGCAGCTTTCAAGCGGGAGAGCCAGATACGCAGTATTTT; CDR3aa: CASSFQAGEPDTQYF; j_gene: TRBJ2-3; abundance: many; v_gene: TRBV7-2; d_gene: TRBD2
CDR3nt: TGTGCCAGCTCACCCATCCCAGGTGGGGGTAACACTGAAGCTTTCTTT; CDR3aa: CASSPIPGGGNTEAFF; j_gene: TRBJ1-1; abundance: many; v_gene: TRBV18; d_gene: NA
CDR3nt: TGTGCCAGCAGTCATAGCGGGGATTACAATGAGCAGTTCTTC; CDR3aa: CASSHSGDYNEQFF; j_gene: TRBJ2-1; abundance: few; v_gene: TRBV27; d_gene: TRBD2
CDR3nt: TGTGCCAGCAGCCAAGATGGGCCGTACTCGGCGCAGTATTTT; CDR3aa: CASSQDGPYSAQYF; j_gene: TRBJ2-3; abundance: many; v_gene: TRBV3-1; d_gene: NA
CDR3nt: TGCAGTGCTAGCGGGGGCCAAATGAACATGCCTTACAATGAGCAGTTCTTC; CDR3aa: CSASGGQMNMPYNEQFF; j_gene: TRBJ2-1; abundance: many; v_gene: TRBV20-1; d_gene: NA
CDR3nt: TGTGCCAGCAGCCCCCGCCACACTAGTTATGAGCAGTTCTTC; CDR3aa: CASSPRHTSYEQFF; j_gene: TRBJ2-1; abundance: few; v_gene: TRBV7-6; d_gene: NA
CDR3nt: TGTGCCAGCAGATCCGACAGGGGGCGGTACACTGAAGCTTTCTTT; CDR3aa: CASRSDRGRYTEAFF; j_gene: TRBJ1-1; abundance: NA; v_gene: TRBV6-1; d_gene: TRBD1
CDR3nt: TGCGCCAGCAGCTTGGTGACAGGGGGAGGCGAGCAGTACTTC; CDR3aa: CASSLVTGGGEQYF; j_gene: TRBJ2-7; abundance: many; v_gene: TRBV5-1; d_gene: TRBD1
CDR3nt: TGTGCCAGCACCCCGACAGTACTACAGAACACTGAAGCTTTCTTT; CDR3aa: CASTPTVLQNTEAFF; j_gene: TRBJ1-1; abundance: many; v_gene: TRBV12-3/TRBV12-4; d_gene: NA
CDR3nt: TGTGCCACCAGCAGAGATGGGGACGGAAGGGGCAATCAGCCCCAGCATTTT; CDR3aa: CATSRDGDGRGNQPQHF; j_gene: TRBJ1-5; abundance: NA; v_gene: TRBV15; d_gene: NA
CDR3nt: TGTGCCTGCCATCGGGGCCCCTACAATGAGCAGTTCTTC; CDR3aa: CACHRGPYNEQFF; j_gene: TRBJ2-1; abundance: NA; v_gene: TRBV30; d_gene: NA
CDR3nt: TGTGCCAGTAGTACGCGGGAGGCAATCAATGAGCAGTTCTTC; CDR3aa: CASSTREAINEQFF; j_gene: TRBJ2-1; abundance: few; v_gene: TRBV19; d_gene: TRBD2
CDR3nt: TGTGCCAGCTCACCATCGGGGATGGCTAGGAGCAATACGCAGTATTTT; CDR3aa: CASSPSGMARSNTQYF; j_gene: TRBJ2-3; abundance: many; v_gene: TRBV18; d_gene: NA
CDR3nt: TGTGCCAGTAGTGAGGGACAACGGGGAGAGACCCAGTACTTC; CDR3aa: CASSEGQRGETQYF; j_gene: TRBJ2-5; abundance: many; v_gene: TRBV19; d_gene: NA
CDR3nt: TGTGCCACCCAGCGGGACGAGTCCTACAATGAGCAGTTCTTC; CDR3aa: CATQRDESYNEQFF; j_gene: TRBJ2-1; abundance: few; v_gene: TRBV6-1; d_gene: TRBD2
CDR3nt: TGTGCCAGCAGCCCGGGACGGATCTCTGGAAACACCATATATTTT; CDR3aa: CASSPGRISGNTIYF; j_gene: TRBJ1-3; abundance: few; v_gene: TRBV3-1; d_gene: NA
CDR3nt: TGTGCCAGCAGTTACACAGGGTTAGGGGATGGCTACACCTTC; CDR3aa: CASSYTGLGDGYTF; j_gene: TRBJ1-2; abundance: many; v_gene: TRBV6-5; d_gene: NA
CDR3nt: TGTGCCAGCAGCTTCCAGGTGAACACTGAAGCTTTCTTT; CDR3aa: CASSFQVNTEAFF; j_gene: TRBJ1-1; abundance: many; v_gene: TRBV13; d_gene: NA
CDR3nt: TGTGCCAGCAGCCAAGGACTAGCGGGCTCCTACAATGAGCAGTTCTTC; CDR3aa: CASSQGLAGSYNEQFF; j_gene: TRBJ2-1; abundance: NA; v_gene: TRBV11-1; d_gene: TRBD2
CDR3nt: TGTGCCAGCAGCTCCTCCGGGGGGACAGCAACTGGGGCTAACTATGGCTACACCTTC; CDR3aa: CASSSSGGTATGANYGYTF; j_gene: TRBJ1-2; abundance: NA; v_gene: TRBV9; d_gene: TRBD1
CDR3nt: TGCAGTGCCTGGGACTCTACTAAAAACATTCAGTACTTC; CDR3aa: CSAWDSTKNIQYF; j_gene: TRBJ2-4; abundance: many; v_gene: TRBV20-1; d_gene: NA
CDR3nt: TGTGCCAGCTCACTTGGGACAGGGCAATCTGGAAACACCATATATTTT; CDR3aa: CASSLGTGQSGNTIYF; j_gene: TRBJ1-3; abundance: NA; v_gene: TRBV18; d_gene: TRBD1
CDR3nt: TGTGCCAGCAGCGCTTGGGGCGGCGAGCAGTACTTC; CDR3aa: CASSAWGGEQYF; j_gene: TRBJ2-7; abundance: many; v_gene: TRBV13; d_gene: NA
CDR3nt: TGTGCCAGCAGCCAGACAGGGGACGTCACAGATACGCAGTATTTT; CDR3aa: CASSQTGDVTDTQYF; j_gene: TRBJ2-3; abundance: many; v_gene: TRBV7-3; d_gene: TRBD1
CDR3nt: TGCAGTGCTCCTCGCCGCCCGGTCCACGAGCAGTACTTC; CDR3aa: CSAPRRPVHEQYF; j_gene: TRBJ2-7; abundance: many; v_gene: TRBV20-1; d_gene: NA
CDR3nt: TGCAGTGCTCCCTGGGCTGGGGGCACTGAAGCTTTCTTT; CDR3aa: CSAPWAGGTEAFF; j_gene: TRBJ1-1; abundance: many; v_gene: TRBV20-1; d_gene: NA
CDR3nt: TGTGCCAGCAGCCTCAGCAGGGGGAGCAATCAGCCCCAGCATTTT; CDR3aa: CASSLSRGSNQPQHF; j_gene: TRBJ1-5; abundance: many; v_gene: TRBV11-2; d_gene: TRBD1
CDR3nt: TGTGCCACCATTAGAAGTGTGCAGCGGGAGTGTAACACAGATACGCAGTATTTT; CDR3aa: CATIRSVQRECNTDTQYF; j_gene: TRBJ2-3; abundance: few; v_gene: TRBV24-1; d_gene: TRBD2
CDR3nt: TGTGCCAGCAGTTCTAATGCGGTGCCTGAGCAGTTCTTC; CDR3aa: CASSSNAVPEQFF; j_gene: TRBJ2-1; abundance: once; v_gene: TRBV2; d_gene: NA
CDR3nt: TGTGCCAGCAGCCAAGACCCCGGGACTAGCGGGATGGATACGCAGTATTTT; CDR3aa: CASSQDPGTSGMDTQYF; j_gene: TRBJ2-3; abundance: many; v_gene: TRBV3-1; d_gene: TRBD2